This T cell receptor (beta chain) is drawn from a study of OX40 agonist ivuxolimab in advanced cancers. In terms of the full investigation: Ivuxolimab was an agonistic, fully human IgG2 monoclonal antibody directed against OX40 (CD134), a costimulatory receptor. Intravenous ivuxolimab was administered to patients every 2 weeks at six dose levels: 0.01, 0.1, 0.3, 1.5, 3 and 10 mg/kg. Of the approximately 54 patients in dose escalation, 19 had hepatocellular carcinoma, around 15 had melanoma, 9 had renal cell carcinoma and 9 had head and neck cancer. A male proportion of about 79% and a mean age of approximately 58 years, ranging from roughly 23 to 90, were recorded for the dose-escalation cohort. Patients were allowed to have had prior anti-PD-1, anti-PD-L1 or anti-CTLA-4 therapy, and 40% of the dose-escalation patients had previously received checkpoint inhibitors. Partial responses occurred in three dose-escalation patients: two with cutaneous melanoma and one with hepatocellular carcinoma. The purpose of peripheral TCRbeta sequencing was to test whether ivuxolimab changed TCR sequence diversity and led to clonal T-cell expansion. The paper covers the monotherapy dose-escalation part of the phase I ivuxolimab trial, which included N ≈ 50 patients. The full study reports these points: At doses of 0.1 to 3.0 mg/kg, clonal expansion of both CD4+ and CD8+ blood T cells was observed from baseline to week 6. The antigen specificity of the clonally expanded peripheral T cells was not determined. In the 0.1-3.0 mg/kg groups, partial responders were among the patients with the lowest normalized peripheral clonal expansion, particularly in CD8+ T cells. Low levels of normalized T-cell clonal expansion were also seen in some nonresponding patients. After ivuxolimab, expanded clones were on average more numerous among CD8+ T cells than among CD4+ T cells.

As concerns this clone: The target of this receptor is not known. The input lacks base qualities; no much larger clone sits a single base away.

Patients with a history of autoimmune disease or receiving systemic immunosuppression were excluded from the trial. Peripheral blood for TCR sequencing was collected from all dose cohorts at baseline, on cycle 4 day 1, and on cycle 7 day 1. The samples were taken from a phase I, first-in-human, multicenter, open-label dose-escalation trial of ivuxolimab. Adults with locally advanced or metastatic head and neck squamous cell, hepatocellular, melanoma or renal cell carcinoma were enrolled in the trial. Before TCR sequencing, CD4+ and CD8+ T cells were separately sorted from peripheral blood. Genomic DNA was extracted from sorted cells for sequencing of the TCRbeta CDR3 region. The immunoSEQ Assay was used to sequence the TCRbeta CDR3 regions. The table was pulled from immuneACCESS by TCRdb, which kept in-frame rearrangements only. Such tables lose some clones; where checked, under half of the loss comes from unresolved V genes, and the rest has no known cause. This sample gives over 85,000 clones in total; 80% to 95% of them show up just once. In total, the top ten clones hold roughly 1.6% of the sample.

The sample consisted of CD4+ or CD8+ T cells sorted from blood, taken in a trial of the OX40 agonist ivuxolimab. The receptor was derived from an adult with an advanced solid tumor such as melanoma, head and neck, liver or kidney cancer.

Read as DNA, the sequence is TGTGCCAGTAGTATAGATTCAGCGGGGGTAGCTTTCTTT. This codes for CASSIDSAGVAFF. This chain is built from TRBV19 and TRBJ1-1; possibly the D gene is TRBD1, per 5 matching bases. The CDR3 numbers 13 residues from cysteine through phenylalanine. Here the CDR3 DNA is all that survives: 39 bases in frame from base 1. The germline ends are 12 bases apart after V is trimmed by 0 bases and J by 10 bases. The germline V gene (reference sequence) supplies CDR1 LNHDA and CDR2 SQIVND.